What follows is one T cell receptor (beta chain) and its context. Its antigen is undetermined. Incorporated into the TCR beta cDNA libraries were unique molecular identifiers, which served to reduce PCR and sequencing biases. Out of 1 to 10 million T cells, about 510,000 cDNA molecules were generated. TCRdb passed the PCR reads through MiXCR, listing each CDR3 protein once. The sample includes around 190,000 distinct CDR3 sequences, approximately 28% of them seen just once. The data originate from a study of post-analysis software for immune sequencing data. Overall study context: Relapsing-remitting, secondary progressive and progressive-relapsing forms made up the multiple sclerosis disease courses. General observations from the study: In patients, 4 to 6 TRBV segments were more frequent than in controls, with TRBV5-6, TRBV5-1 and TRBV20-1 among them. The normalized Chao1 diversity of multiple sclerosis patients was significantly lower than that of controls.

The CDR3 is 13 residues long. Looked up from germline, CDR1 is SGHAT and CDR2 is FQNNGV. V lost 5 bases to trimming and J lost 7 bases, with 15 bases between them. The chain combines TRBV11-2 with TRBJ2-7, with no clear D. Sequencing input: blood. The source of this sequence is a girl between 2 and 17 years old with multiple sclerosis. The CDR3 loop reads CASSTSSAGEQYF. The CDR3 nucleotides are TGTGCCAGCAGCACATCGAGCGCTGGTGAGCAGTACTTC.